The 18 T cell receptor beta chains below were found in one sample sequenced in a study of cytotoxic CD8 clonotypes in ibrutinib-treated CLL. TCRdb's table, derived via immunoSEQ multiplex PCR, lists solely in-frame clones and lacks some. This sample has roughly 330,000 clones, with over 60% found just once. The material was PBMCs, obtained after 36 months of ibrutinib treatment. Source of these receptors: a human donor with chronic lymphocytic leukemia.

The table lists this clone with a few counts. The chain is built from TRBV4-1 and TRBJ1-5; D is possibly TRBD1 (5 bases). Germline values: CDR1 MGHRA, CDR2 YSYEKL. This CDR3 has 16 amino acids. Trimming took 2 bases from V and 1 from J, leaving 12 bases between them. This CDR3 reads CASSQFTGPSNQPQHF. CDR3 coding DNA: TGCGCCAGCAGCCAATTCACGGGACCCAGCAATCAGCCCCAGCATTTT.

This chain uses TRBV7-9 with TRBJ1-2; 7 nucleotides line up with TRBD1. CDR3 size: 13 residues. V gave up 1 base and J gave up 7 bases; unmatched junction bases: 3. Germline CDR1 and CDR2: SEHNR and FQNEAQ (reference sequence). This chain's CDR3 is CASSLGAGGGYTF. The CDR3 nucleotides are TGTGCCAGCAGCTTAGGGGCAGGGGGTGGCTACACCTTC.

V and J are TRBV4-1 and TRBJ2-7; D not resolved. Germline CDR1 and CDR2: MGHRA and YSYEKL. V gave up 1 base and J gave up 4 bases, with 11 bases separating them. The CDR3 loop spans 14 amino acids. The CDR3 reads CASSQVLDGYEQYF. CDR3 sequence (DNA): TGCGCCAGCAGCCAAGTTTTGGACGGATACGAGCAGTACTTC.

This sequence joins TRBV5-1 and TRBJ1-3; D gene unclear. The V end lost 4 bases, the J end lost 0 bases, and 8 bases lay between the germline ends. The CDR3 is made up of 14 amino acids. CDR1 is SGHRS and CDR2 is YFSETQ in the germline V gene. This CDR3 reads CASSLLPSGNTIYF. The CDR3 DNA sequence: TGCGCCAGCAGCCTACTCCCCTCTGGAAACACCATATATTTT.

V and J are TRBV28 and TRBJ2-4; D gene unclear. Germline-derived CDR1 and CDR2 are MDHEN and SYDVKM. The CDR3 has 16 amino acids. Trimming cost V 1 base and J 0 bases, with 10 bases left between them. CDR3 DNA: TGTGCCAGCAGTTTATCGGTTATACGAGCCAAAAACATTCAGTACTTC. Residues: CASSLSVIRAKNIQYF.

Only a few counts were recorded for this clone. The chain combines TRBV19 with TRBJ2-1, with 12 bases identical to TRBD2. The CDR3 totals 15 residues. Looked up from germline, CDR1 is LNHDA and CDR2 is SQIVND (reference sequence). The V segment lost 5 bases and the J segment 9 bases; nucleotides outside the gene matches: 8. This CDR3 is CASSRLAGGHGEQFF. As DNA, the CDR3 is TGTGCCAGTAGTCGTCTAGCGGGGGGGCATGGTGAGCAGTTCTTC. The full variable domain, with the rest looked up from reference TRBV19 and TRBJ2-1, is DGGITQSPKYLFRKEGQNVTLSCEQNLNHDAMYWYRQDPGQGLRLIYYSQIVNDFQKGDIAEGYSVSREKKESFPLTVTSAQKNPTAFYLCASSRLAGGHGEQFFGPGTRLTVL.

This chain joins TRBV4-2 and TRBJ2-7; tentative D call: TRBD1 (5 bases). The CDR3 runs to 14 residues. Trimming stripped 0 bases from V and 2 bases from J, with 8 bases between. Germline lookup yields CDR1 LGHNA and CDR2 YNFKEQ. The CDR3 protein is CASSQEGLAYEQYF. The DNA of the CDR3 is TGTGCCAGCAGCCAAGAGGGGCTAGCCTACGAGCAGTACTTC.

The CDR3 nucleotides read TGTGCCAGCAGTTCCACCGCCTGGGCCAACGTCCTGACTTTC. Protein product: CASSSTAWANVLTF. V usage is TRBV27 and J usage is TRBJ2-6; D unresolved. The CDR3 consists of 14 residues. Germline CDR1 reads MNHEY; CDR2 reads SMNVEV (reference sequence). The ends were cut back, 4 bases at V and 5 bases at J, with 9 bases in the middle.

This clone appeared a single time. V is TRBV27 and J is TRBJ2-7, with 10 bases lining up with TRBD1. V lost 6 bases and J lost 4; bases outside the gene matches: 6. Germline loops: CDR1 MNHEY, CDR2 SMNVEV (reference sequence). This CDR3 is built from 14 residues. The CDR3 loop is CASRMTGGGYEQYF. The CDR3 DNA reads TGTGCCAGCAGAATGACAGGGGGCGGATACGAGCAGTACTTC.

The chain recombines TRBV11-2 with TRBJ2-1, with D hard to call. The CDR3 length is 14 residues. The V and J ends lost 4 bases and 10 bases respectively, with 17 bases between them. CDR1 and CDR2 from the germline V gene are SGHAT and FQNNGV. CDR3 sequence (DNA): TGTGCCAGCAGCTCCCTTGCCGACCTCAACGAGCAGTTCTTC. As protein: CASSSLADLNEQFF.

The chain combines TRBV7-3 with TRBJ2-3, with D hard to call. Germline V gene lookup returns CDR1 SGHTA and CDR2 FQGTGA. V was trimmed by 2 bases and J by 3 bases, leaving 9 bases between them. CDR3 size: 14 residues. In DNA form, the CDR3 reads TGTGCCAGCAGCTTAGGAGTAGGGACAGATACGCAGTATTTT. Translated: CASSLGVGTDTQYF.

The V and J genes are TRBV6-5 and TRBJ1-4; D gene uncertain. This CDR3 contains 15 residues. With 1 base removed from V and 8 bases from J, the gap between germline ends came to 14 bases. The germline CDR1 and CDR2 sequences are MNHEY and SVGAGI. The CDR3 DNA follows: TGTGCCAGCAGTTACTTAGGACGGAGTTGGGAAAAACTGTTTTTT. Amino acids: CASSYLGRSWEKLFF.

The rearrangement links TRBV28 to TRBJ2-3; maybe TRBD2 (5 bases). V was pared by 7 bases and J by 1 base, with 15 bases between. Germline CDR1 is MDHEN and CDR2 is SYDVKM. The CDR3 is 15 residues long. The CDR3 spells CASISFLRGTDTQYF. The DNA of the CDR3 is TGTGCCAGCATTTCATTTCTGCGGGGCACAGATACGCAGTATTTT.

This clone showed up just a few times. This sequence joins TRBV7-9 and TRBJ2-7; D is possibly TRBD1 (5 bases). The CDR3 is 16 amino acids. CDR1 and CDR2 from the germline V gene are SEHNR and FQNEAQ (reference sequence). V was pared by 5 bases and J by 3 bases, with 20 bases between. CDR3 in amino acids: CASSTPGPTLVYEQYF. The CDR3 DNA sequence: TGTGCCAGCAGCACCCCAGGGCCCACTTTGGTCTACGAGCAGTACTTC.

The rearrangement joins TRBV27 to TRBJ2-1; 10 bases fit TRBD2. CDR1 and CDR2 (germline): MNHEY, SMNVEV (reference sequence). This CDR3 is 15 amino acids long. V dropped 8 bases and J dropped 4; count of bases not matched to a gene: 8. CDR3 amino acids: CASGGLTSGYNEQFF. The CDR3 nucleotides are TGTGCCAGCGGGGGGTTGACTAGCGGGTACAATGAGCAGTTCTTC.

The chain joins TRBV5-1 to TRBJ2-5; D tentatively fits TRBD1 or TRBD2 (5 bases each). The V gene's germline CDR1 is SGHRS and CDR2 YFSETQ. With 4 bases removed from V and 7 bases from J, the gap between germline ends came to 29 bases. This CDR3 contains 18 residues. The CDR3 DNA follows: TGCGCCAGCAGCCCCAATGGCGTGACGTGGTGGGACGAAGGGACCCAGTACTTC. Protein: CASSPNGVTWWDEGTQYF.

The chain is built from TRBV6-5 and TRBJ2-5, with D maybe TRBD2 (5 bases). In germline, CDR1 is MNHEY, CDR2 SVGAGI. V shed 6 bases and J shed 1 base, with 15 bases lying between them. The CDR3 extends over 15 amino acids. For the CDR3, the DNA is TGTGCCAGCAGCCAACGGGTGGGGAGCCAAGAGACCCAGTACTTC. Its protein is CASSQRVGSQETQYF.

A single count supports this clone. The chain combines TRBV6-5 with TRBJ2-7, with D tentatively TRBD2 (6 bases). V was clipped by 6 bases and J by 3 bases, with 9 bases between them. Per the germline V gene, CDR1 is MNHEY and CDR2 is SVGAGI. This CDR3 contains 12 residues. This CDR3 reads CASSLGLYEQYF. The CDR3 coding sequence is TGTGCCAGCAGCTTGGGACTCTACGAGCAGTACTTC.